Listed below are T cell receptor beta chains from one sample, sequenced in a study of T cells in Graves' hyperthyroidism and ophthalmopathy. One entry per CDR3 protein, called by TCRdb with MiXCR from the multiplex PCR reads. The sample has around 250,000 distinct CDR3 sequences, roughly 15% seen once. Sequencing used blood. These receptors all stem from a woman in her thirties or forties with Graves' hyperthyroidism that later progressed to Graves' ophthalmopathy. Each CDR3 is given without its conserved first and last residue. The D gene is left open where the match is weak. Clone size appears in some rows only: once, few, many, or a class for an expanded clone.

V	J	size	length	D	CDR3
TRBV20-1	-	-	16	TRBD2	SASGSGRGKGYQETQF
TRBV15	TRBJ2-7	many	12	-	ATSREKGSYEQY
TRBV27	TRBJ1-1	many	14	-	ASSFPPQGLGTEAF
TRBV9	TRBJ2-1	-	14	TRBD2	ASSVRLSGLANEQF
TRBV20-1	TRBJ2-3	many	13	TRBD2	SARDPSGSPDTQY
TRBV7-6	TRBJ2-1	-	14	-	ASSLRTISSYNEQF
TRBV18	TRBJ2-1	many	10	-	ASSPLPEAQF
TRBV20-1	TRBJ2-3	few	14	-	SARDWWLGNTDTQY
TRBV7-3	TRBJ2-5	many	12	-	ASSPRVGQETQY
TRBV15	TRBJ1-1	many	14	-	ATSRDPALGNTEAF
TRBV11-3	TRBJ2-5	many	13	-	ASSAGAVYQETQY
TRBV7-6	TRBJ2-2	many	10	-	ASSYHSGELF
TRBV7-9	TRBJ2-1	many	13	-	ASSLEQGKYNEQF
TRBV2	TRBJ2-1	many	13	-	ASSERQPPYNEQF
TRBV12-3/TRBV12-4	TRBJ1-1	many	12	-	ASSLALRSGRTF
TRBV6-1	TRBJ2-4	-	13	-	ASRPGYLAKNIQY
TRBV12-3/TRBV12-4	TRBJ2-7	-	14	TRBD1	ASSPVPGTATYEQY
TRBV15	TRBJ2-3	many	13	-	ATSSRTDRTDTQY
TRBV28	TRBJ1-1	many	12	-	ASSLPGFGTEAF
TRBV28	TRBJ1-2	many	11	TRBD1	ASMGTGYYGYT
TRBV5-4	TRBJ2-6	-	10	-	AELGYGNVLT
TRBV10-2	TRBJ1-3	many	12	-	ASRPMSSGNTIY
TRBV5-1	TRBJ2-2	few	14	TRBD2	ASSLPSGANTGELF
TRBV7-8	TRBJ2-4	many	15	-	ASSLVPGLLAKNIQY
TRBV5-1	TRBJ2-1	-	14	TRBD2	ASSSGTSGRYNEQF
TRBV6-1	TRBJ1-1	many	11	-	ASSAGTATEAF
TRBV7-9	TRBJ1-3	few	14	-	ASSRLGGPSGNTIY
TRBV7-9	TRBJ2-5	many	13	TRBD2	ASSSIRGGGETQY
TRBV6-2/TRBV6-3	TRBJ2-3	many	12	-	ASSLPGWADTQY
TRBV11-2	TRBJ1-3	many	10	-	ASSLWRNTIY
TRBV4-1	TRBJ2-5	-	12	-	ASSQALGSETQY
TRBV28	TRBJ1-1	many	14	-	ASSFAGQFQNTEAF
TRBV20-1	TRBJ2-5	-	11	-	SARGPAEETQY
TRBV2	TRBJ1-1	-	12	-	ASSEARGGTEAF
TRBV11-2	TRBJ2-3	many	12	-	ASSSISGSDTQY
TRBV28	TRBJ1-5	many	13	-	ASSFGQHSNQPQH
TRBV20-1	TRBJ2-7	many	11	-	SASAGASYEQY
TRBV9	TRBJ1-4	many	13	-	ASSAVWGPDEKLF
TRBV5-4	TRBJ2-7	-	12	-	ASSLGFGSYEQY
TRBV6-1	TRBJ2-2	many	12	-	ASRRLDDTGELF
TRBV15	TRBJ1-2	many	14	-	ATSRDRGRLDYGYT